The next 3 T cell receptor beta chains were all read from a single sample in a study of blood T cell repertoires in COVID-19. Only in-frame clones appear in the TCRdb table, and some are missing; sequencing was by immunoSEQ multiplex PCR. In the table there are 90,000 to 120,000 clones, about 80% of which are singletons. The sample taken for sequencing was peripheral blood. The origin of the receptors is a man aged 65-85 years with acute or convalescent COVID-19.

The chain recombines TRBV29-1 with TRBJ1-1, with TRBD1 matching 9 bases. The CDR3 covers 12 residues. In germline, CDR1 is SQVTM, CDR2 ANQGSEA. Losses at the gene ends were 6 bases for V and 3 bases for J; bases not matched to a gene: 2. CDR3 bases: TGCAGCGTGAGGACAGGGGACACTGAAGCTTTCTTT. As protein: CSVRTGDTEAFF.

The chain couples TRBV7-3 to TRBJ2-1; 8 nucleotides line up with TRBD1. J was trimmed by 4 bases and V by 5 bases; bases with no gene match: 13. This CDR3 has 17 residues. CDR1 and CDR2 (germline): SGHTA, FQGTGA. The CDR3 reads CASSLLSGTGVYNEQFF. The CDR3 DNA sequence: TGTGCCAGCAGCCTACTTTCCGGGACAGGAGTTTACAATGAGCAGTTCTTC.

The chain has TRBV2 and TRBJ2-7, with a possible D match to TRBD1 (6 bases). CDR1 and CDR2 (germline): SNHLY, FYNNEI. The CDR3 sequence is 12 residues long. V lost 4 bases to trimming and J lost 8 bases, with 12 bases between them. In nucleotides, the CDR3 is TGTGCCAGCAGTGGGACAGCCGGAAAGCAGTACTTC. It specifies CASSGTAGKQYF.